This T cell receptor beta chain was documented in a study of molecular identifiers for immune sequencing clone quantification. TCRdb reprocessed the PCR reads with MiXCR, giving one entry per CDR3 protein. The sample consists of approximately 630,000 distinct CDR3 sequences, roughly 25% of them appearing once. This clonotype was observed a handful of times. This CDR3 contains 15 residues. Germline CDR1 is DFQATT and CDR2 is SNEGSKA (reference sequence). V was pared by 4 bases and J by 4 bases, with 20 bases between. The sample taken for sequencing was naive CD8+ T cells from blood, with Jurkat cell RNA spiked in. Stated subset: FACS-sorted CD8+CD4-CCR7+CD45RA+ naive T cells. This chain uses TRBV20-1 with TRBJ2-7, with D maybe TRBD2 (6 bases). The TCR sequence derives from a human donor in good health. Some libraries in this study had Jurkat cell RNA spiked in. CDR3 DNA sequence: TGCAGTGCTACCTCGGGGCTAGCGAATAAATACGAGCAGTACTTC. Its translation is CSATSGLANKYEQYF.